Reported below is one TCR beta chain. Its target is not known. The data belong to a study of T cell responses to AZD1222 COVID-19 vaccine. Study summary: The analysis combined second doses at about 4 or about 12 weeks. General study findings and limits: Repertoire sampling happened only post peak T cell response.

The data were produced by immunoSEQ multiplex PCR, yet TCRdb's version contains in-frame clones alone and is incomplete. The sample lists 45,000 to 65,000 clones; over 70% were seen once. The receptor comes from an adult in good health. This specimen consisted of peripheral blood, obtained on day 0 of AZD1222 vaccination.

The CDR3, as DNA: TGCGCCAGCAGCCCTGGGACCCCGAGCTCCTACAATGAGCAGTTCTTC. It yields the protein CASSPGTPSSYNEQFF. The chain is built from TRBV5-1 and TRBJ2-1, with D perhaps assigned TRBD1 or TRBD2 (5 bases each). The germline V gene encodes CDR1 SGHRS and CDR2 YFSETQ. The CDR3 contains 16 residues. Trimming shortened V by 4 bases and J by 0 bases, and 14 bases separated the two germline ends.